This record concerns one T cell receptor (beta chain) sequence. The antigen is not known. This sample is part of a study of T cell responses to AZD1222 COVID-19 vaccine. Whole-study findings and limits: Of spike-specific TCRs, nearly half reportedly target regions left unmutated in variants. Compared with day 0, the breadth and depth of the Spike-specific TCR repertoire rose significantly after two doses of AZD1222. Repertoires were sampled only after the peak T cell response. The sample set comprised mostly white British donors with more females, and clonal diversity was possibly underestimated.

Germline CDR1 GTSNPN, CDR2 SVGIG (reference sequence). The CDR3 runs 17 residues. Germline trimming cut 5 bases from V and 0 bases from J; bases unmatched to any gene: 10. Produced via immunoSEQ multiplex PCR; TCRdb's table is partial and in-frame only. The sample has roughly 260,000 clones, 85% to 95% seen once. The TCR originated in an adult in good health. The sample was peripheral blood, taken on day 0 of AZD1222 vaccination. The J gene is TRBJ2-6, the V gene TRBV30; 7 bases fit TRBD2. CDR3 coding DNA: TGTGCCTGGGAGGGCCTGGGGGGGAGCTCTGGGGCCAACGTCCTGACTTTC. Translating it yields CAWEGLGGSSGANVLTF.